This T cell receptor (beta chain) came from a study of T cell repertoires in cytomegalovirus infection. The wider study: Well-studied HLA-B-restricted epitopes and recently identified HLA-C-restricted epitopes of CMV were both used in the study. Public TCR beta signature analysis indicated the presence of both CMV infection and matching HLA type.

Each CDR3 protein is one row after TCRdb ran MiXCR on the reads. The table shows 95,000 to 120,000 distinct CDR3 sequences, with around 30% occurring only once. Overall study findings and caveats: Of the TCR beta families, the public ones yielded a cumulative frequency that identified carriers of CMV plus the relevant HLA. Across the ex vivo response, the dominant clonotypes were HLA-C-restricted CMV-specific TCR beta clonotypes.

This CDR3 is built from 14 residues. Looked up from germline, CDR1 is MNHEY and CDR2 is SVGEGT. The ends were cut back, 8 bases at V and 5 bases at J, with 17 bases in the middle. In regard to this clonotype: Its cognate antigen is unknown.

The rearrangement joins TRBV6-2 or TRBV6-3 to TRBJ2-3; a weak D match, TRBD2 (5 bases). This clonotype was sampled from a human donor in good health (CMV status not recorded). Some clones in this sample may be carry-over from other donors' samples. The specimen was CD8+ T cells from cultured PBMCs, collected from culture after CMV antigen stimulation. Written as DNA, the CDR3 is TGTGCCAGCGGTCGGGCTAGCCGTGGAGATACGCAGTATTTT. Its translation: CASGRASRGDTQYF.